This T cell receptor (beta chain) was captured by sequencing in a study of tumor-infiltrating lymphocytes in oesophageal squamous cell carcinoma (dated by TCRdb to about 2016). Points on this clonotype: Its antigen is not yet known. No conserved phenylalanine or tryptophan ends this CDR3, so it is likely a read error. It is unclear where the CDR3 begins or ends on the DNA, so no DNA is shown, and the CDR3 is as TCRdb lists it.

The receptor library was made with PCR. The instrument given in TCRdb is Illumina HiSeq 2000. Clones were called with MiXCR by TCRdb after fastp trimmed the public reads at Q25, and only in-frame beta chains were retained. Each CDR3 protein gets just one entry, which takes the most common genes and DNA from the rows behind it. The sample contains approximately 9,600 distinct CDR3 sequences, roughly three fifths of them found a single time. Roughly 40% of the sample is in the top ten clones. Reading the germline V gene gives CDR1 MDHEN and CDR2 SYDVKM. The CDR3 sequence runs 17 residues, both termini included.

The sequence was collected from a female donor with esophageal squamous cell carcinoma. The rearrangement joined TRBV28 to TRBJ2-7; whether TRBD2, the table's D call, matches the DNA was not checked. Material: esophageal tumor tissue. The encoded CDR3 is CASSLGWHGGRGYTFGS.